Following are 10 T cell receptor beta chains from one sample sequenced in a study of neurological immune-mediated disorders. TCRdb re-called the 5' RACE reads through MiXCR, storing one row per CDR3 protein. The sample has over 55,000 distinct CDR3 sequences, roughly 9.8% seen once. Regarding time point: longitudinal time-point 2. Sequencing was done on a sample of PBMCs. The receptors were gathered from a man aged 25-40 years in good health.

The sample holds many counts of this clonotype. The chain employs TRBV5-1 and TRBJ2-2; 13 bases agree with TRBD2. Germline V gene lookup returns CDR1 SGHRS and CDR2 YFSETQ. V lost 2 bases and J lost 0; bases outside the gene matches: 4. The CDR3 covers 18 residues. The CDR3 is CASSLRLAGGTNTGELFF. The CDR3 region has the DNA TGCGCCAGCAGCTTAAGACTAGCGGGAGGAACGAACACCGGGGAGCTGTTTTTT.

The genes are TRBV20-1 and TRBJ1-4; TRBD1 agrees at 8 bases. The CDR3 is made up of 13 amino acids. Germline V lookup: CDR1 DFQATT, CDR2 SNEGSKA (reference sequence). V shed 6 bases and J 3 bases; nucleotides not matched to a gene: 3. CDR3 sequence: CSALDRANEKLFF. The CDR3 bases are TGCAGTGCCCTGGACAGGGCTAATGAAAAACTGTTTTTT.

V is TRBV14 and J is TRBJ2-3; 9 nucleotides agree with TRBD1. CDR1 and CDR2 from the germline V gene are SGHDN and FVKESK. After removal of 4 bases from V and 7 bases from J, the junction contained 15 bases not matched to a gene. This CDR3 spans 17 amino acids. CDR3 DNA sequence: TGTGCCAGCAGCCCTGGGACAGGGACGGTGGGGGGCCATACGCAGTATTTT. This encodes CASSPGTGTVGGHTQYF. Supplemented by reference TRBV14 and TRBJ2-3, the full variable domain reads EAGVTQFPSHSVIEKGQTVTLRCDPISGHDNLYWYRRVMGKEIKFLLHFVKESKQDESGMPNNRFLAERTGGTYSTLKVQPAELEDSGVYFCASSPGTGTVGGHTQYFGPGTRLTVL.

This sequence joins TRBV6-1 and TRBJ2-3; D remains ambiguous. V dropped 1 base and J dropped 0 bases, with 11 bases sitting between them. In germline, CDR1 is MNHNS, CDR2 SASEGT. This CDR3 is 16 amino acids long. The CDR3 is CASSEEVAASTDTQYF. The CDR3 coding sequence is TGTGCCAGCAGTGAAGAGGTGGCGGCGAGCACAGATACGCAGTATTTT.

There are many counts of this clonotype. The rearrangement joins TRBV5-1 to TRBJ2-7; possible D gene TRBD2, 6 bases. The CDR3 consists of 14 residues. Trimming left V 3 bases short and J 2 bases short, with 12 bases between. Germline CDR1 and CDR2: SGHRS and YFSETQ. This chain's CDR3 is CASSSAGLPYEQYF. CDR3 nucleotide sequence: TGCGCCAGCAGCTCGGCGGGGCTTCCCTACGAGCAGTACTTC.

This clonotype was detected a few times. In nucleotides, the CDR3 is TGCGCCAGCCGATTAGGCTCCGGCCTCGGCAGCTCCTACGAGCAGTACTTC. This codes for CASRLGSGLGSSYEQYF. This chain connects TRBV5-1 to TRBJ2-7; D is undetermined. The V gene lost 7 bases and the J gene lost 0 bases, with 23 bases spanning the gap. Germline V gene lookup returns CDR1 SGHRS and CDR2 YFSETQ. The CDR3 sequence is 17 residues long. The entire variable domain, with the rest obtained from reference TRBV5-1 and TRBJ2-7, is as follows: KAGVTQTPRYLIKTRGQQVTLSCSPISGHRSVSWYQQTPGQGLQFLFEYFSETQRNKGNFPGRFSGRQFSNSRSEMNVSTLELGDSALYLCASRLGSGLGSSYEQYFGPGTRLTVT.

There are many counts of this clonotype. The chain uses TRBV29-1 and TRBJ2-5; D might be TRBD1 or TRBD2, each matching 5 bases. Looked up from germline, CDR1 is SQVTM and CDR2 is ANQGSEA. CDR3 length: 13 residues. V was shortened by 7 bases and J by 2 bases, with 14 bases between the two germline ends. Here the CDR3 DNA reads TGCAGCGCCGCACGGGACGGTCAAGAGACCCAGTACTTC. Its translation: CSAARDGQETQYF.

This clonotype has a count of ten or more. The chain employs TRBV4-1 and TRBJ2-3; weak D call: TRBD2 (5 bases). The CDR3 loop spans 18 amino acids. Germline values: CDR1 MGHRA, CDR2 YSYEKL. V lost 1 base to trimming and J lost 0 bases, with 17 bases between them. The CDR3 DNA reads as TGCGCCAGCAGCCAAGTCTTTTATATCGAGCGGAGCACAGATACGCAGTATTTT. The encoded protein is CASSQVFYIERSTDTQYF.

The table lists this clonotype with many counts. The CDR3 reads CAISVTSGLEEQFF. Written as DNA, the CDR3 is TGTGCCATCAGTGTGACTAGCGGTCTGGAAGAGCAGTTCTTC. The chain carries TRBV10-3 and TRBJ2-1, with 9 bases that match TRBD2. Trimming took 4 bases from V and 10 from J; bases not matched to a gene: 8. The CDR3 spans 14 residues. Germline loops: CDR1 ENHRY, CDR2 SYGVKD.

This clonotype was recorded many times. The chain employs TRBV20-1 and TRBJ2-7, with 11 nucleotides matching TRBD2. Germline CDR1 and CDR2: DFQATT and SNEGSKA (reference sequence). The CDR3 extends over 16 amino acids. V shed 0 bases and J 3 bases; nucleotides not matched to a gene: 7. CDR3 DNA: TGCAGTGCTAGAGAACTAGCGGGAGTGTTTCTCTACGAGCAGTACTTC. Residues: CSARELAGVFLYEQYF.